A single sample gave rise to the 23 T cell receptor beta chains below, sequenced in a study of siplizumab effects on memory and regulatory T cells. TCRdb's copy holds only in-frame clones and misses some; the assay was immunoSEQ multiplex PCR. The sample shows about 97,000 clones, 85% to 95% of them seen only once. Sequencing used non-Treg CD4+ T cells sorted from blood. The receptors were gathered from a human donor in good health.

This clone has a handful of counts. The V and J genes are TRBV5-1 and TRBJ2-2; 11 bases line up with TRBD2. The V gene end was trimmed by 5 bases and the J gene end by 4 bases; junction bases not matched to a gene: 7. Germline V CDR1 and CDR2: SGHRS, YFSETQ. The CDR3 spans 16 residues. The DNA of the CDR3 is TGCGCCAGCAGAAGGGATAGCGGGAGGGCCACCGGGGAGCTGTTTTTT. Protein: CASRRDSGRATGELFF.

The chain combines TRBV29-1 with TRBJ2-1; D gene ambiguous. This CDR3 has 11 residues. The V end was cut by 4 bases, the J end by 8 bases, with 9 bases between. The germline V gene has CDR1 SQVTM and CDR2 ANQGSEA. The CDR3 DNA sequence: TGCAGCGTTGTGTGGCTGGATGAGCAGTTCTTC. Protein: CSVVWLDEQFF.

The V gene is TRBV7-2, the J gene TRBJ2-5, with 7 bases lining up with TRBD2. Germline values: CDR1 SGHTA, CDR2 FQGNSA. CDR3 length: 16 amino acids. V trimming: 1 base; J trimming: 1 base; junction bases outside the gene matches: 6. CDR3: CASSLGTGGGQETQYF. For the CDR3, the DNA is TGTGCCAGCAGCTTAGGGACTGGGGGGGGCCAAGAGACCCAGTACTTC.

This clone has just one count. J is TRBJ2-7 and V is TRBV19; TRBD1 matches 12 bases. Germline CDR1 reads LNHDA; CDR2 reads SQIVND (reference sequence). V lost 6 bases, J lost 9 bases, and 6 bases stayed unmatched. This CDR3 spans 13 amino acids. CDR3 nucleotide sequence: TGTGCCAGTAGGGGGACAGGGGGCAGAGGGCAGTACTTC. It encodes CASRGTGGRGQYF.

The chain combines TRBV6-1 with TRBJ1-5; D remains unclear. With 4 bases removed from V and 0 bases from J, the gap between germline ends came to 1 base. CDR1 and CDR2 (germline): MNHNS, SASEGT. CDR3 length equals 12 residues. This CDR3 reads CASSASNQPQHF. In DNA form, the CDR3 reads TGTGCCAGCAGTGCTAGCAATCAGCCCCAGCATTTT.

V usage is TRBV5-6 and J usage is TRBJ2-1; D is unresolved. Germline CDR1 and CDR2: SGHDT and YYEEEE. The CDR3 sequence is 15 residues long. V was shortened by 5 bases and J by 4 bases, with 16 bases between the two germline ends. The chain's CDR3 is CASSLRTHPYNEQFF. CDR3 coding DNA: TGTGCCAGCAGTCTCAGGACCCATCCTTACAATGAGCAGTTCTTC.

The CDR3 sequence: CASSLGRLAFEQFF. The CDR3 nucleotides are TGTGCCAGCAGCTTAGGCAGACTAGCCTTTGAGCAGTTCTTC. The chain joins TRBV7-9 to TRBJ2-1; 7 bases are a match to TRBD2. This CDR3 has 14 residues. Germline V CDR1 and CDR2: SEHNR, FQNEAQ (reference sequence). Unmatched junction bases numbered 6, after V lost 1 base and J lost 9 bases.

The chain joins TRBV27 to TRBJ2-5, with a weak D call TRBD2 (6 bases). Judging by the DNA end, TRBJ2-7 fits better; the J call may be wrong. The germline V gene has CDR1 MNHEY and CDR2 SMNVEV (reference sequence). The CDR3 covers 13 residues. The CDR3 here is CASTAGPTYEQYF. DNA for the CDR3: TGTGCCAGCACGGCGGGACCCACCTACGAGCAGTACTTC.

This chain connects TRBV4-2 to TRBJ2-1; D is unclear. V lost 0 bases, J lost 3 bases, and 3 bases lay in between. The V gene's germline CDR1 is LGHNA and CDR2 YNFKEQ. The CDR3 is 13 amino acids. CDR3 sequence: CASSQDVYNEQFF. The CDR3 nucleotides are TGTGCCAGCAGCCAAGATGTCTACAATGAGCAGTTCTTC.

DNA of the CDR3: TGTGCCAGCAGTCGCAGGAACACTGAAGCTTTCTTT. Translating it yields CASSRRNTEAFF. This chain connects TRBV6-1 to TRBJ1-1; no clear D. Trimming removed 5 bases from V and 1 base from J, with 5 bases in between. The CDR3 has 12 residues. Germline V lookup: CDR1 MNHNS, CDR2 SASEGT.

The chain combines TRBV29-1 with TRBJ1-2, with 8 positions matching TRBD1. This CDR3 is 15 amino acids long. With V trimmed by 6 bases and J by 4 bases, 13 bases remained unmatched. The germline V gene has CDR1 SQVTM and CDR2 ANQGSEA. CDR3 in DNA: TGCAGCGTCGACAGTCCCGGGACAGGCGGCTATGGCTACACCTTC. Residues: CSVDSPGTGGYGYTF.

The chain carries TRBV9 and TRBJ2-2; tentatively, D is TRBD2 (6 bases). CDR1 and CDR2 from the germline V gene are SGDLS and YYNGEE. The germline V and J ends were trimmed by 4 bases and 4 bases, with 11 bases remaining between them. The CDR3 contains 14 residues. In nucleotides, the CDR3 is TGTGCCAGCAGCCTCGGGGGAGGCACCGGGGAGCTGTTTTTT. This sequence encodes CASSLGGGTGELFF.

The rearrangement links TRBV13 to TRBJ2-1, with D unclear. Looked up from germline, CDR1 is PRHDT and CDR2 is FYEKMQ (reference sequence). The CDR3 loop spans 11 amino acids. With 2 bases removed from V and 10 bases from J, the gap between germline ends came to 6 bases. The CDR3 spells CASSLYDEQFF. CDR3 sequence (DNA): TGTGCCAGCAGCTTATACGACGAGCAGTTCTTC.

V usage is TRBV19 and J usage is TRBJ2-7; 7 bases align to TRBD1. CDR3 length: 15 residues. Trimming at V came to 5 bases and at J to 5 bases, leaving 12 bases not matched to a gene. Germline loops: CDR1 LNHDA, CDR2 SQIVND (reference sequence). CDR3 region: CASSRPRQGRHEQYF. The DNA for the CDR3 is TGTGCCAGTAGTCGACCCAGACAGGGTCGTCACGAGCAGTACTTC.

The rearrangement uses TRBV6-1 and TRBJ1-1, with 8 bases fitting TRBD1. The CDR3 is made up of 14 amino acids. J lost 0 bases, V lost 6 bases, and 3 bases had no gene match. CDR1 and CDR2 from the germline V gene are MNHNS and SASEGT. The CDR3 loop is CASRLTGVNTEAFF. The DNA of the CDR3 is TGTGCCAGCAGGTTGACAGGGGTGAACACTGAAGCTTTCTTT.

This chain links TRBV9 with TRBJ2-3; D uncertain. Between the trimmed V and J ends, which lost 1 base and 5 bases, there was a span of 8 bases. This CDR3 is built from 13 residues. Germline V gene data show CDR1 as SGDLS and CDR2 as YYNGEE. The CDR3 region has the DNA TGTGCCAGCAGCGTAATCCCGCTAGATACGCAGTATTTT. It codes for CASSVIPLDTQYF.

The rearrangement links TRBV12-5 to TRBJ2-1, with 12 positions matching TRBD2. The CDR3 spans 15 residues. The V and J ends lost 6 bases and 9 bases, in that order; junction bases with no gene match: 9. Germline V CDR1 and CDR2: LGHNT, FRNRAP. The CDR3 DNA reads TGTGCTAGTGGAAGAGGACTAGCGGGATTTGGTGAGCAGTTCTTC. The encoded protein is CASGRGLAGFGEQFF.

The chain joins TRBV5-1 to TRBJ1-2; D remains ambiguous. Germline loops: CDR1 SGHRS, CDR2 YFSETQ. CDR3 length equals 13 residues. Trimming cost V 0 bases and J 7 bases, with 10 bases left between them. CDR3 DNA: TGCGCCAGCAGCTTGGCTGGGTTAAGTGGCTACACCTTC. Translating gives CASSLAGLSGYTF.

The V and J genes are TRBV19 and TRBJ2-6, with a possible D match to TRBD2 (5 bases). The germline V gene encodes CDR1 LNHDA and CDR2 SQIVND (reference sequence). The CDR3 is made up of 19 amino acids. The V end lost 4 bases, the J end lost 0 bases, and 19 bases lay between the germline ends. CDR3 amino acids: CASSKVEWTPLSGANVLTF. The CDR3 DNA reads TGTGCCAGTAGTAAGGTAGAGTGGACTCCCCTCTCTGGGGCCAACGTCCTGACTTTC.

The chain's CDR3 is CARWGPDGELFF. CDR3 DNA: TGTGCCAGATGGGGGCCGGACGGGGAGCTGTTTTTT. This rearrangement joins TRBV7-9 to TRBJ2-2; D is possibly TRBD1 (6 bases). This CDR3 is 12 amino acids long. Germline CDR1 is SEHNR and CDR2 is FQNEAQ (reference sequence). Trimming took off 9 bases at V and 7 bases at J, with 12 bases between the two ends. Full variable domain (remainder filled in from reference TRBV7-9 and TRBJ2-2): DTGVSQNPRHKITKRGQNVTFRCDPISEHNRLYWYRQTLGQGPEFLTYFQNEAQLEKSRLLSDRFSAERPKGSFSTLEIQRTEQGDSAMYLCARWGPDGELFFGEGSRLTVL.

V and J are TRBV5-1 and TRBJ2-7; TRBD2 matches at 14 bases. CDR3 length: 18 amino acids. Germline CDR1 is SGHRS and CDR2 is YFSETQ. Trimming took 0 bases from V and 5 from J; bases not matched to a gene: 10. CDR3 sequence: CASSLGLGTSGRIHEQYF. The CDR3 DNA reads TGCGCCAGCAGCTTGGGTCTTGGGACTAGCGGGAGAATCCACGAGCAGTACTTC.

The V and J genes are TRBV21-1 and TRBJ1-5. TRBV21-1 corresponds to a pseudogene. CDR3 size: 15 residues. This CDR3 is CASISSGDCNQPQHF. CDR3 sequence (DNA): TGTGCCAGCATCAGCTCGGGCGATTGCAATCAGCCCCAGCATTTT.

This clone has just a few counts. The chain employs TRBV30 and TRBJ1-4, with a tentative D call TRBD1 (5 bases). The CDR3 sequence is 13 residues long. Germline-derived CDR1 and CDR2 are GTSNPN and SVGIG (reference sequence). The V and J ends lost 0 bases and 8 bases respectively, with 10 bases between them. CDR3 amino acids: CAWSVTGGEKLFF. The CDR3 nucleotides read TGTGCCTGGAGTGTAACAGGCGGGGAAAAACTGTTTTTT.